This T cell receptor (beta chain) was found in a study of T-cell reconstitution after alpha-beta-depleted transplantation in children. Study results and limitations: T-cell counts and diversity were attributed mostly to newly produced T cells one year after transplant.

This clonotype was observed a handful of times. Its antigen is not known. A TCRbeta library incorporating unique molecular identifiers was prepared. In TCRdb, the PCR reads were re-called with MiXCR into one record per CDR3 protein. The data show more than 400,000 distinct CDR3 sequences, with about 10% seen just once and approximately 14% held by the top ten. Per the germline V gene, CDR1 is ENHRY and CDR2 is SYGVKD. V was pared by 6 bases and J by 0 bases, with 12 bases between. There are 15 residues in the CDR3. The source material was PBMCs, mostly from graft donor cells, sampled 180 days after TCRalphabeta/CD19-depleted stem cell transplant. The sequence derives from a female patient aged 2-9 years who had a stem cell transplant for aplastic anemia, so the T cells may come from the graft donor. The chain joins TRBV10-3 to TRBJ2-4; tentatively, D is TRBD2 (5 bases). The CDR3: CAISPSRLAKNIQYF. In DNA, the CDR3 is TGTGCCATCAGCCCTAGCAGACTAGCCAAAAACATTCAGTACTTC.